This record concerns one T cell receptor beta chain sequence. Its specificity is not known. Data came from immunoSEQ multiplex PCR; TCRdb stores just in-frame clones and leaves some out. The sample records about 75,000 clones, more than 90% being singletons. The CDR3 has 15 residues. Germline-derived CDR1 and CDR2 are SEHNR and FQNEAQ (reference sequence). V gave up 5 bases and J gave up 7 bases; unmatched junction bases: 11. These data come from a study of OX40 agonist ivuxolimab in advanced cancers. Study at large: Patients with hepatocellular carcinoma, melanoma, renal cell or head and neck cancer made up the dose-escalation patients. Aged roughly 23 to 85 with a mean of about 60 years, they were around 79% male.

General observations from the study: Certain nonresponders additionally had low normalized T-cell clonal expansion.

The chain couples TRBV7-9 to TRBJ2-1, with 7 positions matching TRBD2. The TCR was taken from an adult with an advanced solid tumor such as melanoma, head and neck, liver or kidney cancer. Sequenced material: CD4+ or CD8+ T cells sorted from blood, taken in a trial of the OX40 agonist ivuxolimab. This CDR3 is CASSPQTGGGNEQFF. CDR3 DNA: TGTGCCAGCAGCCCACAAACCGGGGGAGGGAATGAGCAGTTCTTC.